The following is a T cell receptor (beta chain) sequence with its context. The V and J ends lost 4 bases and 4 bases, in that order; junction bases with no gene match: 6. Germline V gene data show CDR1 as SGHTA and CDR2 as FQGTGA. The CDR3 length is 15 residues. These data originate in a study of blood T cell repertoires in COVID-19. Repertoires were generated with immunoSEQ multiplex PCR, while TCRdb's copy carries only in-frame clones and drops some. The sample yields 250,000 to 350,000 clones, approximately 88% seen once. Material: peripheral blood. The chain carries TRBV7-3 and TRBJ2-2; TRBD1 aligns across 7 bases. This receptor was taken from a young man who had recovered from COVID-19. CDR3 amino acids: CASSYRGGFTGELFF. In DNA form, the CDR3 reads TGTGCCAGCAGCTACAGAGGGGGCTTCACCGGGGAGCTGTTTTTT.